The 17 T cell receptor beta chains below come from one sample, sequenced in a study of cytomegalovirus exposure and HLA in healthy donors. Both 60 Vbeta primers and 13 Jbeta primers went into the PCR. Here immunoSEQ multiplex PCR was the method, and the copy in TCRdb shows in-frame clones only, minus some. This table holds 150,000 or so clones, more than 9.5% found once. The sequencing input was PBMCs. All receptors come from a man aged 50 or older in good health and CMV-seronegative.

The chain joins TRBV27 to TRBJ1-5; a weak D match, TRBD1 (5 bases). Germline CDR1 is MNHEY and CDR2 is SMNVEV (reference sequence). The germline V and J ends were trimmed by 8 bases and 5 bases, with 19 bases remaining between them. The CDR3 is made up of 15 amino acids. The CDR3 coding sequence is TGTGCCAGCCGCCAATCCGGGGGTCCCGATCAGCCCCAGCATTTT. It specifies CASRQSGGPDQPQHF.

The gene calls are TRBV6-6 and TRBJ2-1; TRBD2 is a possible D gene (5 bases). The CDR3 length is 13 residues. V shed 2 bases and J shed 8 bases, with 10 bases lying between them. Germline assignment: CDR1 MNHNY and CDR2 SVGAGI (reference sequence). In DNA form, the CDR3 reads TGTGCCAGCAGTTACCTCAGCGGCGATGAGCAGTTCTTC. Translating it yields CASSYLSGDEQFF.

This chain connects TRBV7-9 to TRBJ2-7; 9 bases align to TRBD1. Trimming took 1 base from V and 5 from J; bases not matched to a gene: 3. Germline V gene sequence: CDR1 SEHNR, CDR2 FQNEAQ (reference sequence). The CDR3 covers 14 residues. CDR3 in amino acids: CASSLGQGVHEQYF. In DNA form, the CDR3 reads TGTGCCAGCAGCTTAGGACAGGGGGTCCACGAGCAGTACTTC.

With respect to this clone: As the CDR3 is not closed by the conserved phenylalanine or tryptophan, this likely results from a read error. The chain carries TRBV10-1 and TRBJ2-7; 9 bases are a match to TRBD2. The germline V gene encodes CDR1 WNHNN and CDR2 SYGVQD (reference sequence). This CDR3 is 17 amino acids long. The V gene end was trimmed by 6 bases and the J gene end by 0 bases; junction bases not matched to a gene: 12. The CDR3 DNA sequence: TGCGCCAGCAGACGGCCTTGGCGACTAGCGGTCTCCTACGAGCAGTACCTC. This gives the protein CASRRPWRLAVSYEQYL.

This clone was seen only a few times. V and J are TRBV27 and TRBJ2-7; 9 bases match TRBD2. Germline-derived CDR1 and CDR2 are MNHEY and SMNVEV (reference sequence). The CDR3 spans 14 residues. Germline trimming cut 3 bases from V and 6 bases from J; bases unmatched to any gene: 6. Written as DNA, the CDR3 is TGTGCCAGCAGTTTTTCGCGGGGGGGCTCCGAGCAGTACTTC. This codes for CASSFSRGGSEQYF.

In DNA, the CDR3 is TGTGCCGGGAAGAACAGGGGCCGCGGGAATGAAAAACTGTTTTTT. It encodes CAGKNRGRGNEKLFF. The V and J genes are TRBV6-6 and TRBJ1-4, with TRBD1 identical over 7 bases. The germline V gene encodes CDR1 MNHNY and CDR2 SVGAGI (reference sequence). V was clipped by 11 bases and J by 5 bases; unmatched bases: 14. The CDR3 extends over 15 amino acids.

The chain recombines TRBV19 with TRBJ2-1; tentative D call: TRBD2 (6 bases). V lost 6 bases, J lost 8 bases, and 20 bases lay in between. Germline values: CDR1 LNHDA, CDR2 SQIVND (reference sequence). The CDR3 length is 15 residues. The CDR3 spells CASSKIGTVRDEQFF. The CDR3 DNA sequence: TGTGCCAGTAGCAAGATAGGGACTGTAAGGGATGAGCAGTTCTTC.

This clone was observed a handful of times. The V call is TRBV5-4, the J call TRBJ2-3; D is possibly TRBD1 (6 bases). The V end was cut by 7 bases, the J end by 4 bases, with 16 bases between. The CDR3 has 14 residues. Germline V gene sequence: CDR1 SGHNT, CDR2 YYREEE (reference sequence). The DNA for the CDR3 is TGTGCCAGCGGGCCGGGACAAGACGCAGATACGCAGTATTTT. It is translated as CASGPGQDADTQYF.

The gene calls are TRBV19 and TRBJ2-7; TRBD1 might be the D (7 bases). The V gene lost 6 bases and the J gene lost 3 bases, with 21 bases spanning the gap. This CDR3 has 16 residues. CDR1 is LNHDA and CDR2 is SQIVND in the germline V gene (reference sequence). The CDR3 sequence is CASRRQGDSGVYEQYF. In nucleotides, the CDR3 is TGTGCCAGTAGAAGACAGGGTGATAGCGGAGTCTACGAGCAGTACTTC.

This clone has more than one count but fewer than ten. The chain combines TRBV30 with TRBJ2-3; possibly TRBD2 for D (5 bases). From germline, CDR1 is GTSNPN and CDR2 SVGIG (reference sequence). The CDR3 totals 15 residues. Trimming took off 2 bases at V and 8 bases at J, with 20 bases between the two ends. The CDR3, as DNA: TGTGCCTGGAGTACTTCCTCTCTACGGGCGGGTACGCAGTATTTT. Translation: CAWSTSSLRAGTQYF.

This clone occurred a few times. The chain links TRBV9 to TRBJ1-3; TRBD1 agrees at 8 bases. The V gene's germline CDR1 is SGDLS and CDR2 YYNGEE. This CDR3 comprises 14 residues. V lost 3 bases to trimming and J lost 4 bases; unmatched junction nucleotides: 3. CDR3 sequence (DNA): TGTGCCAGCAGCGGGGGACAGGAGGGAAACACCATATATTTT. It encodes CASSGGQEGNTIYF.

V is TRBV5-1 and J is TRBJ2-3; 11 nucleotides align to TRBD2. The germline gives CDR1 SGHRS, CDR2 YFSETQ. J gave up 1 base and V 2 bases, and 3 bases lay outside the gene matches. This CDR3 contains 16 residues. CDR3 DNA sequence: TGCGCCAGCAGCTTAGAGACTAGCGGGGGCACAGATACGCAGTATTTT. This codes for CASSLETSGGTDTQYF.

In this sample, this clone turned up a few times. The V and J genes are TRBV7-2 and TRBJ1-6, with a possible D match to TRBD1 (6 bases). Trimming stripped 5 bases from V and 8 bases from J, with 16 bases between. This CDR3 is built from 15 residues. Looked up from germline, CDR1 is SGHTA and CDR2 is FQGNSA. CDR3 coding DNA: TGTGCCAGCAGCCGGAGACAGGTCGTGGATTCACCCCTCCACTTT. Translation gives CASSRRQVVDSPLHF.

The V and J genes are TRBV7-6 and TRBJ2-3; no firm D call. CDR1 is SGHVS, CDR2 FNYEAQ, per germline. With 0 bases removed from V and 7 bases from J, the gap between germline ends came to 14 bases. The CDR3 extends over 15 amino acids. For the CDR3, the DNA is TGTGCCAGCAGCTTAGCAACCAGGCCCGTGAATACGCAGTATTTT. Translating gives CASSLATRPVNTQYF. Full variable domain (outside the CDR3, taken from reference TRBV7-6 and TRBJ2-3): GAGVSQSPRYKVTKRGQDVALRCDPISGHVSLYWYRQALGQGPEFLTYFNYEAQQDKSGLPNDRFSAERPEGSISTLTIQRTEQRDSAMYRCASSLATRPVNTQYFGPGTRLTVL.

Turning to this clone: Additional DNA sequences in this sample encode the identical CDR3. The rearrangement links TRBV30 to TRBJ2-1; D might be TRBD2 (8 bases). The length of the CDR3 is 16 residues. Germline V gene sequence: CDR1 GTSNPN, CDR2 SVGIG (reference sequence). V lost 6 bases and J 3 bases, leaving 21 bases between the germline ends. CDR3 sequence reads: CACNGLAGGYYNEQFF. The CDR3 DNA is TGTGCCTGCAACGGACTAGCAGGGGGATACTACAATGAGCAGTTCTTC.

The chain uses TRBV30 and TRBJ1-5; 10 nucleotides match TRBD1. The ends lost 0 bases at V and 4 bases at J; junction bases unmatched: 6. CDR3 size: 16 residues. CDR1 GTSNPN and CDR2 SVGIG come from the germline V gene (reference sequence). Here the CDR3 DNA reads TGTGCCTGGAGTGTTTCGGGACAGGGGTCTAATCAGCCCCAGCATTTT. This encodes CAWSVSGQGSNQPQHF. Full variable domain (missing parts from reference TRBV30 and TRBJ1-5): SQTIHQWPATLVQPVGSPLSLECTVEGTSNPNLYWYRQAAGRGLQLLFYSVGIGQISSEVPQNLSASRPQDRQFILSSKKLLLSDSGFYLCAWSVSGQGSNQPQHFGDGTRLSIL.

V is TRBV7-2 and J is TRBJ2-7, with TRBD2 matching over 9 bases. Germline CDR1 SGHTA, CDR2 FQGNSA. The J segment lost 6 bases and the V segment lost 0 bases, leaving 9 bases of the junction unmatched. CDR3 length: 16 residues. CDR3 sequence (DNA): TGTGCCAGCAGCTTAGCGGAGCTAGCGGGAATCCGCGAGCAGTACTTC. Translated, it gives CASSLAELAGIREQYF.